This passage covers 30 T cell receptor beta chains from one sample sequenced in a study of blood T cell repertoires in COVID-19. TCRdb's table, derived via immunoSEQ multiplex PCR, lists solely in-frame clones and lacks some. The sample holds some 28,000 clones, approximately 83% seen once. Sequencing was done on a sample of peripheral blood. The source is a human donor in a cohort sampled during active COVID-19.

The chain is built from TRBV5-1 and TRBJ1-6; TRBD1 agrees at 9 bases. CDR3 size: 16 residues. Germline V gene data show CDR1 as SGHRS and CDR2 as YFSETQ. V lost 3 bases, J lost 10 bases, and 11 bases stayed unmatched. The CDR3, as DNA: TGCGCCAGCAGCTCCTTTGTCCCGGGACAGGGATCACCCCTCCACTTT. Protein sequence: CASSSFVPGQGSPLHF.

The CDR3: CASSLAGVGTQYF. The CDR3 coding sequence is TGTGCCAGCAGCTTGGCCGGGGTGGGGACCCAGTACTTC. The V call is TRBV5-4, the J call TRBJ2-5, with D perhaps matching TRBD2 (5 bases). There are 13 residues in the CDR3. CDR1 and CDR2 from the germline V gene are SGHNT and YYREEE (reference sequence). V gave up 0 bases and J gave up 7 bases, with 10 bases separating them.

The CDR3: CASSLGTGVDTQYF. Here the CDR3 DNA reads TGCGCCAGCAGCTTGGGGACAGGGGTAGATACGCAGTATTTT. V is TRBV5-1 and J is TRBJ2-3, with TRBD1 identical over 9 bases. Unmatched junction bases numbered 1, after V lost 0 bases and J lost 5 bases. This CDR3 comprises 14 residues. Germline-derived CDR1 and CDR2 are SGHRS and YFSETQ.

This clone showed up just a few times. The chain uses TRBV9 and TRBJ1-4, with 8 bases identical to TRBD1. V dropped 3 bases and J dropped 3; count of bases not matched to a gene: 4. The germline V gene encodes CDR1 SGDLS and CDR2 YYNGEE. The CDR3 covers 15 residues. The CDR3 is CASSDTGGPNEKLFF. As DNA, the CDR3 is TGTGCCAGCAGCGACACAGGGGGGCCTAATGAAAAACTGTTTTTT.

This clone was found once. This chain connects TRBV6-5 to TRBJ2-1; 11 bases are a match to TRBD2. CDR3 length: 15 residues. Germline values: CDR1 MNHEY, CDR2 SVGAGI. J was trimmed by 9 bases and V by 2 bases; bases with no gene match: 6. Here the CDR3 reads CASSYMVAGGREQFF. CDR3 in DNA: TGTGCCAGCAGTTACATGGTAGCGGGGGGGCGTGAGCAGTTCTTC.

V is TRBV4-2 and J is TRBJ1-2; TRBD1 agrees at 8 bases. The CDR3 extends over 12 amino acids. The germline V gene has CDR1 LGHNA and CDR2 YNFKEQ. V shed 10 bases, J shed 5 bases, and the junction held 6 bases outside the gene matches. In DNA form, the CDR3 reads TGTGCCACTTCGACAGGGGCGTATGGCTACACCTTC. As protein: CATSTGAYGYTF.

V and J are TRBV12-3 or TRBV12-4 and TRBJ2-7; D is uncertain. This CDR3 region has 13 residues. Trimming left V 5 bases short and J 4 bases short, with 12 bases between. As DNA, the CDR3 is TGTGCCAGCAGTCCCACTGATGAATACGAGCAGTACTTC. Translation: CASSPTDEYEQYF.

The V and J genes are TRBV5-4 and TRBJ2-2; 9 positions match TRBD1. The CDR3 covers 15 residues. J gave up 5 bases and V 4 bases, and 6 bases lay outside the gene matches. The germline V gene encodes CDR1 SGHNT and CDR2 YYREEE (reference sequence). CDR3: CASSLRDRVTGELFF. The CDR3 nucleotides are TGTGCCAGCAGCCTCCGGGACAGGGTGACCGGGGAGCTGTTTTTT.

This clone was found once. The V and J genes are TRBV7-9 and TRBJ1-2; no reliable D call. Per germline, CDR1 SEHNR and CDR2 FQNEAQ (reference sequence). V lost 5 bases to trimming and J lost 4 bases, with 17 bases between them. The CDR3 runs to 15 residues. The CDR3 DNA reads TGTGCCAGCAGCCCCCCTGGTGGGTCGGGCTATGGCTACACCTTC. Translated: CASSPPGGSGYGYTF.

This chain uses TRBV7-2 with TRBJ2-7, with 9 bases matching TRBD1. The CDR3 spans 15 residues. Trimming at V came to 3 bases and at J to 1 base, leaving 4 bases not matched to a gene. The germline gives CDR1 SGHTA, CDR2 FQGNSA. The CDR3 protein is CASSFTGGPSYEQYF. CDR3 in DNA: TGTGCCAGCAGCTTCACAGGGGGCCCTTCCTACGAGCAGTACTTC.

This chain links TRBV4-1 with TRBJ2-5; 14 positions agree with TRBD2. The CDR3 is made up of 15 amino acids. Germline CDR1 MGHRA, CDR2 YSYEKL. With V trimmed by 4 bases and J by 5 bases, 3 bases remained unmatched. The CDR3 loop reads CASSRLAGGHETQYF. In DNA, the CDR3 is TGCGCCAGCAGCCGACTAGCGGGGGGGCATGAGACCCAGTACTTC.

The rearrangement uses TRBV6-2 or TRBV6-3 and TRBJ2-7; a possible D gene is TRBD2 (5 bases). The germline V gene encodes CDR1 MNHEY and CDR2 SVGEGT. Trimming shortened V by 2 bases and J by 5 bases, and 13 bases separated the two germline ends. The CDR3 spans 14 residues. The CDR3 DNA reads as TGTGCCAGCAGTTACGGGTGGCTCGGGAACGAGCAGTACTTC. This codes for CASSYGWLGNEQYF.

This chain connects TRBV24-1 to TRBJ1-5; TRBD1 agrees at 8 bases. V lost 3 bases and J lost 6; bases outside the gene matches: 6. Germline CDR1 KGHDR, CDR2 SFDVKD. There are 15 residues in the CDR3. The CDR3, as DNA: TGTGCCACCAGTGATGGGGGCAGGGGGCCTCAGCCCCAGCATTTT. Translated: CATSDGGRGPQPQHF.

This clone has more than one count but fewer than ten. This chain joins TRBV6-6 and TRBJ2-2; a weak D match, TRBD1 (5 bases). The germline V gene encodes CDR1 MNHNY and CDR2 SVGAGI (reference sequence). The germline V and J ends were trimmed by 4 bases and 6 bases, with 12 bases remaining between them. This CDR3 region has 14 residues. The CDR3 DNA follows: TGTGCCAGCAGTTCTAAGGGGTTATCCGGGGAGCTGTTTTTT. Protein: CASSSKGLSGELFF.

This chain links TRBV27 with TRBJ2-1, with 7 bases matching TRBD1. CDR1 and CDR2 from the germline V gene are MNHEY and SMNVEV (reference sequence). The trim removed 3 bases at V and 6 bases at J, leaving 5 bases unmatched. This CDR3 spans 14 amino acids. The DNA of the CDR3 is TGTGCCAGCAGTTTTCCCGACAGGGTCAATGAGCAGTTCTTC. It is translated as CASSFPDRVNEQFF.

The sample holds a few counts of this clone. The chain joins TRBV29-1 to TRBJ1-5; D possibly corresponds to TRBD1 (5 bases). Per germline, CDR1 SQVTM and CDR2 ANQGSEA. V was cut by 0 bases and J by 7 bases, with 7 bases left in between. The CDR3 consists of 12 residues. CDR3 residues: CSVEDQGQPQHF. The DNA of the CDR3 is TGCAGCGTTGAAGATCAGGGCCAGCCCCAGCATTTT.

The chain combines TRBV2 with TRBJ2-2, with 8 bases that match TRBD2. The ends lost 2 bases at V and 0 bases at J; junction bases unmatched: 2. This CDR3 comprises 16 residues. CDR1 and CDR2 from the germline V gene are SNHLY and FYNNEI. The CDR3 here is CASSERGLANTGELFF. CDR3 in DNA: TGTGCCAGCAGTGAAAGGGGACTAGCGAACACCGGGGAGCTGTTTTTT.

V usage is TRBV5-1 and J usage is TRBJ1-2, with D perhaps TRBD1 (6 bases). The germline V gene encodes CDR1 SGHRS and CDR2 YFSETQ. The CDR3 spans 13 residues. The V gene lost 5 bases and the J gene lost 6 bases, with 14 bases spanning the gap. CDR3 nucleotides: TGCGCCAGCAGTTCGGACAGCTTCCATGGCTACACCTTC. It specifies CASSSDSFHGYTF.

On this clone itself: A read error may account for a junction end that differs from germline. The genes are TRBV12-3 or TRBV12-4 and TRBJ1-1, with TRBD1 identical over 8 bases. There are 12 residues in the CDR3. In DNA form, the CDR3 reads TGTGCCAGCAGTTTAGCCCCCGGACAGGGATCCTTT. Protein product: CASSLAPGQGSF.

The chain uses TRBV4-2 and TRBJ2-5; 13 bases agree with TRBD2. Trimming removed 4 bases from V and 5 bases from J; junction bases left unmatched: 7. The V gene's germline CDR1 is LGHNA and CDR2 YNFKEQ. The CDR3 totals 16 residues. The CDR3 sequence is CASSRLLAGGPETQYF. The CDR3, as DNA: TGTGCCAGCAGCCGACTACTAGCGGGGGGGCCGGAGACCCAGTACTTC.

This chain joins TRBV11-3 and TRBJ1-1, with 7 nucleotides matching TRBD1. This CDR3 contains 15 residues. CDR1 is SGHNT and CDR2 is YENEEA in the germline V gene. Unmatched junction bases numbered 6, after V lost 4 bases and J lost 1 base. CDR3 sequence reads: CASSWAGGRNTEAFF. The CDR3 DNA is TGTGCCAGCAGCTGGGCAGGGGGTAGGAACACTGAAGCTTTCTTT.

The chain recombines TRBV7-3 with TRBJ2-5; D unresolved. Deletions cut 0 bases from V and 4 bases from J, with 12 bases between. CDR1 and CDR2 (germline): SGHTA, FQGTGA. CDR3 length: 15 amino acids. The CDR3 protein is CASSLTGRLGETQYF. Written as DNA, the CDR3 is TGTGCCAGCAGCTTAACGGGCCGTTTGGGAGAGACCCAGTACTTC. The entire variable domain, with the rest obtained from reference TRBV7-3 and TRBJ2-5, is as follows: GAGVSQTPSNKVTEKGKYVELRCDPISGHTALYWYRQSLGQGPEFLIYFQGTGAADDSGLPNDRFFAVRPEGSVSTLKIQRTERGDSAVYLCASSLTGRLGETQYFGPGTRLLVL.

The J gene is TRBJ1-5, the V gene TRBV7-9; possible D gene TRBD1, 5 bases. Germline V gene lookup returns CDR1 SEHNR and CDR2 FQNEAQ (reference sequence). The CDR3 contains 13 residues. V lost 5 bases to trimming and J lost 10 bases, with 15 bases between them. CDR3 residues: CASSQDTFGPQHF. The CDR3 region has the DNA TGTGCCAGCAGCCAGGACACCTTCGGACCCCAGCATTTT.

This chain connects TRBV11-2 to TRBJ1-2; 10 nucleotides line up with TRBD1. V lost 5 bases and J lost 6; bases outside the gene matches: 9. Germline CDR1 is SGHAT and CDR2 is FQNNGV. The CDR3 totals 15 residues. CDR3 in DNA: TGTGCCAGCAGCCCAGGGGGGACAGGGGTACATGGCTACACCTTC. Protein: CASSPGGTGVHGYTF. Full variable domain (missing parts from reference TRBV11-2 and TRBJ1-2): EAGVAQSPRYKIIEKRQSVAFWCNPISGHATLYWYQQILGQGPKLLIQFQNNGVVDDSQLPKDRFSAERLKGVDSTLKIQPAKLEDSAVYLCASSPGGTGVHGYTFGSGTRLTVV.

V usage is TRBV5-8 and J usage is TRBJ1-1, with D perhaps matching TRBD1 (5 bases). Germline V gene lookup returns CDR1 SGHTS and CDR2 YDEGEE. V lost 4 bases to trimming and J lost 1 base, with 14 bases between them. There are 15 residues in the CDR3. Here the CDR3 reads CASSPREVANTEAFF. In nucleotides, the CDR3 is TGTGCCAGCAGCCCCAGGGAAGTGGCGAACACTGAAGCTTTCTTT.

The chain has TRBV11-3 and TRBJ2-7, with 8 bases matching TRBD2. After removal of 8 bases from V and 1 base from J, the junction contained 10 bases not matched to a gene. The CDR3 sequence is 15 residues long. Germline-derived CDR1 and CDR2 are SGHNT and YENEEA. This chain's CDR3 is CASATLRGVSYEQYF. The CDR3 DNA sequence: TGTGCCAGCGCTACCCTGCGGGGGGTTTCCTACGAGCAGTACTTC.

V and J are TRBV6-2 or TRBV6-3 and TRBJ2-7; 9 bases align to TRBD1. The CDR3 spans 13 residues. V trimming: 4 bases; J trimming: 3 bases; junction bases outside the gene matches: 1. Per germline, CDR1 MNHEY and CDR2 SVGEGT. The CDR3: CASSLDRGYEQYF. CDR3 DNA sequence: TGTGCCAGCAGTTTGGACAGGGGCTACGAGCAGTACTTC.

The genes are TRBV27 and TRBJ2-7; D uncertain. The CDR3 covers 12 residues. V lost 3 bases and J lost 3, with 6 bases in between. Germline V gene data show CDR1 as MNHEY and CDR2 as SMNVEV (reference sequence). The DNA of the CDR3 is TGTGCCAGCAGTTTTAACAACTACGAGCAGTACTTC. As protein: CASSFNNYEQYF.

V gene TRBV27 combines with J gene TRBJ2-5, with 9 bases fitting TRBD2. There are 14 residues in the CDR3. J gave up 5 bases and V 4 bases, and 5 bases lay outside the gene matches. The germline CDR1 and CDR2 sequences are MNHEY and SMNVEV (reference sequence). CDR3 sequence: CASSWRGGRETQYF. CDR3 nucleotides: TGTGCCAGCAGTTGGCGGGGGGGCCGGGAGACCCAGTACTTC.

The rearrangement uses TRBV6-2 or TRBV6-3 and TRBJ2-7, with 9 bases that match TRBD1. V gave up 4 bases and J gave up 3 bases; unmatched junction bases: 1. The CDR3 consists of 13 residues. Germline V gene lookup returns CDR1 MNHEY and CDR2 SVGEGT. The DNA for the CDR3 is TGTGCCAGCAGTTGGGACAGGGACTACGAGCAGTACTTC. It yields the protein CASSWDRDYEQYF.